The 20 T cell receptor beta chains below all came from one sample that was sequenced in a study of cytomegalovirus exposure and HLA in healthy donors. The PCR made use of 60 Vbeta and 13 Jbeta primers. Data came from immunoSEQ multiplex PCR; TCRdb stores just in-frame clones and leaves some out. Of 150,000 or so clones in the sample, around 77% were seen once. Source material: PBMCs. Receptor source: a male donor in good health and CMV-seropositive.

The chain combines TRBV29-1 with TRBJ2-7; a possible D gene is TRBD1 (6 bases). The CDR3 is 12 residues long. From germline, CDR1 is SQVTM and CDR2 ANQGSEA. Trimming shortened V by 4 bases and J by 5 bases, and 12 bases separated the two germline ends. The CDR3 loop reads CSVAYQGNEQYF. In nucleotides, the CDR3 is TGCAGCGTTGCGTACCAGGGGAACGAGCAGTACTTC.

The CDR3 protein is CASSLQRLAGNYNEQFF. In DNA, the CDR3 is TGTGCCAGCAGTTTGCAGAGACTAGCGGGGAACTACAATGAGCAGTTCTTC. This chain joins TRBV27 and TRBJ2-1, with TRBD2 matching 11 bases. This CDR3 contains 17 residues. Looked up from germline, CDR1 is MNHEY and CDR2 is SMNVEV (reference sequence). With V trimmed by 3 bases and J by 3 bases, 7 bases remained unmatched.

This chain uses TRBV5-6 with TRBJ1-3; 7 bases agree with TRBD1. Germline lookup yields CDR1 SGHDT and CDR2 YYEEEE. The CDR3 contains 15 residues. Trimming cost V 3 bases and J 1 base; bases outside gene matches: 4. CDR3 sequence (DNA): TGTGCCAGCAGCTCACCGACAGGGTCTGGAAACACCATATATTTT. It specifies CASSSPTGSGNTIYF. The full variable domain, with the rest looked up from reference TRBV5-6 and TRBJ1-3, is DAGVTQSPTHLIKTRGQQVTLRCSPKSGHDTVSWYQQALGQGPQFIFQYYEEEERQRGNFPDRFSGHQFPNYSSELNVNALLLGDSALYLCASSSPTGSGNTIYFGEGSWLTVV.

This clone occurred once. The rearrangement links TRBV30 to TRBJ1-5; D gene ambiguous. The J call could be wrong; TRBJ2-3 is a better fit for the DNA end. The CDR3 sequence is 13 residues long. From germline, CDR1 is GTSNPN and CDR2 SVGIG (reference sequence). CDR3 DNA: TGTGCCTGGAGTCTTGGAGATACTCAGCCCCAGTATTTT. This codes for CAWSLGDTQPQYF.

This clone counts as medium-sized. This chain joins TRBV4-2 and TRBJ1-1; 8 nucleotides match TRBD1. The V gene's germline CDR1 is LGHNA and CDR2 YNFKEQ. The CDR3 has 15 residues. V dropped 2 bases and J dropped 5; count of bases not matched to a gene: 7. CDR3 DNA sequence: TGTGCCAGCAGCCAACTACAGGGGGAGCAAACTGAAGCTTTCTTT. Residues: CASSQLQGEQTEAFF.

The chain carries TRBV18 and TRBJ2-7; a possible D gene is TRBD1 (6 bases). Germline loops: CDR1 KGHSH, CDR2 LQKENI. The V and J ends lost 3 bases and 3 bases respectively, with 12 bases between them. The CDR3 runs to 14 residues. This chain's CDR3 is CASSPSPDSYEQYF. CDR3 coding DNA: TGTGCCAGCTCACCCTCGCCGGACAGCTACGAGCAGTACTTC.

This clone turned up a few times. The CDR3 DNA sequence: TGTGCCAGCAGTGAATCACAGGGGGGGGCCTACGAGCAGTACTTC. It translates to CASSESQGGAYEQYF. The chain uses TRBV25-1 and TRBJ2-7; D is possibly TRBD1 (8 bases). V shed 1 base and J shed 2 bases, with 12 bases lying between them. The germline V gene encodes CDR1 MGHDK and CDR2 SYGVNS. This CDR3 has 15 residues.

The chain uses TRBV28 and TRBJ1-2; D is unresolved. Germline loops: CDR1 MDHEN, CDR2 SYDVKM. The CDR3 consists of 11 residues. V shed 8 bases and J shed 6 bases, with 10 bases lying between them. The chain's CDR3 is CASFEGNGYTF. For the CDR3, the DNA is TGTGCCAGCTTCGAGGGAAATGGCTACACCTTC.

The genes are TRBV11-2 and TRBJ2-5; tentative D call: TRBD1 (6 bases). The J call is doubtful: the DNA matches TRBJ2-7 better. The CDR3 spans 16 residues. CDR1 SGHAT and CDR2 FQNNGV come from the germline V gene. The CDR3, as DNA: TGTGCCAGCAGCTTAGATCTATTGGGGGCCAGGGGCGAGCAGTACTTC. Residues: CASSLDLLGARGEQYF.

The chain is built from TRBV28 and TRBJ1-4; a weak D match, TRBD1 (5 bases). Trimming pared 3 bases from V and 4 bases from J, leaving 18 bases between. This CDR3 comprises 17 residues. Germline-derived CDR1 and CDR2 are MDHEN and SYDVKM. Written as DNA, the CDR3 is TGTGCCAGCAGTTTTATCGGTCAGGGATGGGGTAATGAAAAACTGTTTTTT. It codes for CASSFIGQGWGNEKLFF.

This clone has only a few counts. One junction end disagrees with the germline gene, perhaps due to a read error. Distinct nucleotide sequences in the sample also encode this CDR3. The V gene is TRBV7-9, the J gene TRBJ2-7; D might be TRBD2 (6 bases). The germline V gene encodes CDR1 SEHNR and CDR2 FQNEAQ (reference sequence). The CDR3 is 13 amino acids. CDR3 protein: CSSSLGPGGEQYF. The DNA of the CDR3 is TGTTCCAGCAGCTTGGGTCCCGGGGGAGAGCAGTACTTC.

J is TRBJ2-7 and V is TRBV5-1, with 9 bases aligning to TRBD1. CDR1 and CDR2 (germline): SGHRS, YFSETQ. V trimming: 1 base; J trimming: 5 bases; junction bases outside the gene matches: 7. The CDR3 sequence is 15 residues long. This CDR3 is CASSLTGTGIHEQYF. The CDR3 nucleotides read TGCGCCAGCAGCTTGACAGGGACAGGGATCCACGAGCAGTACTTC.

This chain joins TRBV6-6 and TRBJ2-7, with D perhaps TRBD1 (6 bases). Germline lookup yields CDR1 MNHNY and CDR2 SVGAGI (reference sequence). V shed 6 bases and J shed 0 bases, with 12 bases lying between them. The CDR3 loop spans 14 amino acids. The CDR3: CASRSGVSSYEQYF. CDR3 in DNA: TGTGCCAGCAGGTCAGGGGTTTCCTCCTACGAGCAGTACTTC.

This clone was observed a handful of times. The CDR3 sequence is CASSLDAGGEAFF. CDR3 DNA: TGTGCCAGCAGTTTGGACGCAGGGGGAGAAGCTTTCTTT. The genes are TRBV28 and TRBJ1-1, with 7 nucleotides matching TRBD1. The CDR3 has 13 residues. V trimming: 3 bases; J trimming: 8 bases; junction bases outside the gene matches: 6. Germline assignment: CDR1 MDHEN and CDR2 SYDVKM.

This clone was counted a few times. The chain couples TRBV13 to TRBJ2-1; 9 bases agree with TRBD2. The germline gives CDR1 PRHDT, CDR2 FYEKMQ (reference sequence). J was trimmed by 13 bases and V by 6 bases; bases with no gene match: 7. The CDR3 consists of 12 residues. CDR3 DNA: TGTGCCAGCAGTCGAACCGGGACTAGCCAGTTCTTC. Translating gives CASSRTGTSQFF.

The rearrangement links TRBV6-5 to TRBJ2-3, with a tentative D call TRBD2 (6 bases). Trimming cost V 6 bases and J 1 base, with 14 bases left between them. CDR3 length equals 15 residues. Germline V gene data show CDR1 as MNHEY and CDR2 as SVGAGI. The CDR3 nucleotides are TGTGCCAGCAGGCCAGGGACTTCTCGCACAGATACGCAGTATTTT. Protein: CASRPGTSRTDTQYF.

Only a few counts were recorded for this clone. CDR3 in DNA: TGTGCCAGCAGCTTAAGACTAGCGGGAGCCGCAGATACGCAGTATTTT. Protein: CASSLRLAGAADTQYF. The chain employs TRBV7-3 and TRBJ2-3, with TRBD2 identical over 12 bases. This CDR3 spans 16 amino acids. Germline V gene data show CDR1 as SGHTA and CDR2 as FQGTGA. V shed 1 base and J 4 bases; nucleotides not matched to a gene: 3.

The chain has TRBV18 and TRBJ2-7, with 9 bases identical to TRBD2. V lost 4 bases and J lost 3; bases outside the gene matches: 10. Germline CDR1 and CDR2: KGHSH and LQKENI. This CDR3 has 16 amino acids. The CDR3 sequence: CASSLGALAGNYEQYF. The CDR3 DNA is TGTGCCAGCTCACTGGGGGCCCTAGCGGGGAACTACGAGCAGTACTTC.

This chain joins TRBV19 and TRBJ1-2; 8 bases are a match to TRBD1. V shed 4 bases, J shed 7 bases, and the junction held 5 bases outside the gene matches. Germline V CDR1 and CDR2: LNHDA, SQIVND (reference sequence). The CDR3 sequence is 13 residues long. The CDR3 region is CASSRTGRSGYTF. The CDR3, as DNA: TGTGCCAGTAGTAGGACAGGGAGGAGTGGCTACACCTTC.

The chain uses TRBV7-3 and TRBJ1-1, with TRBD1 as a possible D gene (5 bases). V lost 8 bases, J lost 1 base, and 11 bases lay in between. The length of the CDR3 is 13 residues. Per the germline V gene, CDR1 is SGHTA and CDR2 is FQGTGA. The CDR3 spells CASRRDWNTEAFF. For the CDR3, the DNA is TGTGCCAGCCGCCGGGACTGGAACACTGAAGCTTTCTTT. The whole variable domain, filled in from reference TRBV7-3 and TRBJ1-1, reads GAGVSQTPSNKVTEKGKYVELRCDPISGHTALYWYRQSLGQGPEFLIYFQGTGAADDSGLPNDRFFAVRPEGSVSTLKIQRTERGDSAVYLCASRRDWNTEAFFGQGTRLTVV.